Listed here are 19 T cell receptor beta chains from one sample, sequenced in a study of T cell responses to AZD1222 COVID-19 vaccine. The assay was immunoSEQ multiplex PCR, and TCRdb's table has in-frame clones only and misses some. The sample comprises about 130,000 clones, about 85% of which are singletons, and 1.3% to 1.5% rests with the top ten. The specimen was peripheral blood, collected on day 0 of AZD1222 vaccination. The source of these receptors is an adult in good health.

The rearrangement uses TRBV5-1 and TRBJ2-3; D possibly corresponds to TRBD2 (6 bases). Trimming removed 4 bases from V and 1 base from J, with 13 bases in between. CDR3 size: 15 residues. Germline CDR1 and CDR2: SGHRS and YFSETQ. The CDR3 DNA follows: TGCGCCAGCAGCCCGGGACTTGGTGGCACAGATACGCAGTATTTT. The encoded protein is CASSPGLGGTDTQYF.

To note about this clone: Other DNA sequences of this sample code for an identical CDR3. This rearrangement joins TRBV9 to TRBJ2-1; D gene uncertain. The CDR3 length is 13 residues. The V end lost 0 bases, the J end lost 2 bases, and 3 bases lay between the germline ends. The germline V gene has CDR1 SGDLS and CDR2 YYNGEE. As DNA, the CDR3 is TGTGCCAGCAGCGTAGACCCCTACAATGAGCAGTTCTTC. This translates into CASSVDPYNEQFF.

The chain joins TRBV30 to TRBJ1-2, with D hard to call. CDR3 length equals 14 residues. Germline V gene lookup returns CDR1 GTSNPN and CDR2 SVGIG (reference sequence). The V end lost 3 bases, the J end lost 0 bases, and 11 bases lay between the germline ends. DNA for the CDR3: TGTGCCTGGAGAAAACAGTATACTAACTATGGCTACACCTTC. Protein sequence: CAWRKQYTNYGYTF. Combining the CDR3 with reference TRBV30 and TRBJ1-2 gives the whole variable domain SQTIHQWPATLVQPVGSPLSLECTVEGTSNPNLYWYRQAAGRGLQLLFYSVGIGQISSEVPQNLSASRPQDRQFILSSKKLLLSDSGFYLCAWRKQYTNYGYTFGSGTRLTVV.

V gene TRBV9 combines with J gene TRBJ2-5; perhaps D is TRBD1 or TRBD2 (6 bases each). The CDR3 runs to 19 residues. The V gene lost 3 bases and the J gene lost 3 bases, with 27 bases spanning the gap. In germline, CDR1 is SGDLS, CDR2 YYNGEE. CDR3 in DNA: TGTGCCAGCAGCGGATCAAAGGGACACTTACGTAGCGGTAAAGAGACCCAGTACTTC. Translating gives CASSGSKGHLRSGKETQYF.

The chain carries TRBV28 and TRBJ1-3; a weak D match, TRBD1 (5 bases). V was pared by 8 bases and J by 4 bases, with 15 bases between. This CDR3 has 14 amino acids. Germline CDR1 and CDR2: MDHEN and SYDVKM. CDR3 nucleotides: TGTGCCAGCGGGGTCGAGGGGTTAGGAAACACCATATATTTT. Residues: CASGVEGLGNTIYF.

The chain uses TRBV28 and TRBJ1-5, with unresolved D. Per germline, CDR1 MDHEN and CDR2 SYDVKM. Trimming removed 1 base at V and 5 bases at J, with 6 bases between. The CDR3 length is 13 residues. CDR3 sequence (DNA): TGTGCCAGCAGTTTATCAGGCTATCAGCCCCAGCATTTT. It specifies CASSLSGYQPQHF. The full variable domain, in which reference TRBV28 and TRBJ1-5 provide the parts outside the CDR3, is DVKVTQSSRYLVKRTGEKVFLECVQDMDHENMFWYRQDPGLGLRLIYFSYDVKMKEKGDIPEGYSVSREKKERFSLILESASTNQTSMYLCASSLSGYQPQHFGDGTRLSIL.

This chain links TRBV7-9 with TRBJ2-5; either TRBD1 or TRBD2 may supply D (5 bases each). Germline values: CDR1 SEHNR, CDR2 FQNEAQ (reference sequence). CDR3 length: 14 residues. Deletions cut 6 bases from V and 2 bases from J, with 13 bases between. The CDR3 coding sequence is TGTGCCAGCAGTTTCCCGGGGCAACAAGAGACCCAGTACTTC. Translated: CASSFPGQQETQYF.

The rearrangement uses TRBV5-4 and TRBJ2-2; the D call may be TRBD1 or TRBD2 (5 bases each). In germline, CDR1 is SGHNT, CDR2 YYREEE (reference sequence). This CDR3 region has 16 residues. V gave up 4 bases and J gave up 5 bases, with 18 bases separating them. As DNA, the CDR3 is TGTGCCAGCAGCCGTCCCGGGACCCTTGGGACCGGGGAGCTGTTTTTT. Its translation: CASSRPGTLGTGELFF.

V gene TRBV11-2 combines with J gene TRBJ2-7, with D possibly being TRBD1 (7 bases). CDR3 size: 15 residues. V gave up 6 bases and J gave up 4 bases, with 19 bases separating them. Germline V CDR1 and CDR2: SGHAT, FQNNGV. The CDR3 sequence: CASRRRGQSFYEQYF. The CDR3 DNA reads TGTGCCAGCAGGCGGCGGGGACAGTCATTTTACGAGCAGTACTTC.

The J gene is TRBJ1-2, the V gene TRBV6-6; 7 bases match TRBD1. Germline V lookup: CDR1 MNHNY, CDR2 SVGAGI (reference sequence). V dropped 6 bases and J dropped 9; count of bases not matched to a gene: 10. The CDR3 contains 13 residues. Here the CDR3 reads CASRPGQGGSYTF. The DNA for the CDR3 is TGTGCCAGCAGACCCGGGCAGGGGGGTAGCTACACCTTC.

The genes are TRBV13 and TRBJ2-5; 12 bases line up with TRBD1. Germline CDR1 and CDR2: PRHDT and FYEKMQ (reference sequence). With 5 bases clipped from V and 5 bases from J, the junction kept 6 bases outside the gene matches. This CDR3 has 15 amino acids. The CDR3 DNA sequence: TGTGCCAGCAGCCACCGGGACAGGGGGCTCGAGACCCAGTACTTC. Amino acid sequence: CASSHRDRGLETQYF.

The chain has TRBV6-6 and TRBJ1-5; D uncertain. V lost 5 bases and J lost 3, with 8 bases in between. Germline CDR1 reads MNHNY; CDR2 reads SVGAGI (reference sequence). This CDR3 comprises 13 residues. CDR3 nucleotide sequence: TGTGCCAGCAGTGGGATAGCCAATCAGCCCCAGCATTTT. Its protein is CASSGIANQPQHF.

The chain links TRBV12-3 or TRBV12-4 to TRBJ2-7; a weak D match, TRBD1 (6 bases). V lost 6 bases and J lost 4, with 10 bases in between. This CDR3 is built from 12 residues. The CDR3 spells CASSPGQYEQYF. The CDR3 bases are TGTGCCAGCAGCCCCGGACAGTACGAGCAGTACTTC.

The chain employs TRBV6-1 and TRBJ1-1; D is ambiguous. The V end was cut by 2 bases, the J end by 3 bases, with 10 bases between. The CDR3 is made up of 14 amino acids. CDR1 and CDR2 (germline): MNHNS, SASEGT. Here the CDR3 reads CASSELTKDTEAFF. The CDR3 DNA follows: TGTGCCAGCAGTGAATTAACGAAGGACACTGAAGCTTTCTTT.

This clone was observed a single time. This chain links TRBV5-6 with TRBJ1-4, with a weak D call TRBD1 (5 bases). V was cut by 4 bases and J by 6 bases, with 19 bases left in between. Germline V gene sequence: CDR1 SGHDT, CDR2 YYEEEE. The CDR3 spans 16 residues. The CDR3 DNA reads as TGTGCCAGCAGCCATCGGGGACGGGGCGCTGATGAAAAACTGTTTTTT. As protein: CASSHRGRGADEKLFF. Supplemented by reference TRBV5-6 and TRBJ1-4, the full variable domain reads DAGVTQSPTHLIKTRGQQVTLRCSPKSGHDTVSWYQQALGQGPQFIFQYYEEEERQRGNFPDRFSGHQFPNYSSELNVNALLLGDSALYLCASSHRGRGADEKLFFGSGTQLSVL.

This clone was seen a few times. This rearrangement joins TRBV11-2 to TRBJ2-1, with a tentative D call TRBD2 (5 bases). With 1 base removed from V and 3 bases from J, the gap between germline ends came to 13 bases. This CDR3 is 16 amino acids long. Germline CDR1 is SGHAT and CDR2 is FQNNGV. This CDR3 is CASSLVSGSLYNEQFF. The CDR3 nucleotides are TGTGCCAGCAGCTTAGTGTCGGGGAGCCTCTACAATGAGCAGTTCTTC. The complete variable domain, with remaining parts taken from reference TRBV11-2 and TRBJ2-1, reads EAGVAQSPRYKIIEKRQSVAFWCNPISGHATLYWYQQILGQGPKLLIQFQNNGVVDDSQLPKDRFSAERLKGVDSTLKIQPAKLEDSAVYLCASSLVSGSLYNEQFFGPGTRLTVL.

The chain recombines TRBV12-3 or TRBV12-4 with TRBJ1-2; 9 positions match TRBD1. The CDR3 spans 12 residues. After removal of 6 bases from V and 7 bases from J, the junction contained 3 bases not matched to a gene. The CDR3 region has the DNA TGTGCCAGCAGAACAGGGGGCTCTGGCTACACCTTC. Translating it yields CASRTGGSGYTF.

The chain combines TRBV5-4 with TRBJ2-7, with TRBD2 identical over 7 bases. The J segment lost 2 bases and the V segment lost 4 bases, leaving 12 bases of the junction unmatched. The CDR3 sequence is 16 residues long. Looked up from germline, CDR1 is SGHNT and CDR2 is YYREEE (reference sequence). CDR3 nucleotide sequence: TGTGCCAGCAGCAAGGGCGGGGGTACAGACCCCTACGAGCAGTACTTC. It yields the protein CASSKGGGTDPYEQYF.

This clone was seen once. The genes are TRBV28 and TRBJ2-5; 12 nucleotides align to TRBD2. The CDR3 runs to 16 residues. J lost 5 bases, V lost 3 bases, and 7 bases had no gene match. Germline loops: CDR1 MDHEN, CDR2 SYDVKM. The CDR3 is CASSFLAGGPWETQYF. The CDR3 DNA reads TGTGCCAGCAGTTTCCTAGCGGGGGGGCCTTGGGAGACCCAGTACTTC.